The clone carrying this TCR beta chain was seen at least ten times. TCRdb re-analysed the RT-PCR reads in MiXCR, keeping a single row per CDR3 protein. The repertoire consists of 160,000 or so distinct CDR3 sequences, with 11% occurring once and the leading ten covering about an eighth. This entry comes from a study of response to subunit inactivated influenza vaccine. CDR1 is MNHEY, CDR2 SVGAGI, per germline. This CDR3 has 15 residues. The V and J ends lost 4 bases and 2 bases, in that order; junction bases with no gene match: 3. The chain couples TRBV6-5 to TRBJ2-2; TRBD2 aligns across 8 bases. This sequence originates from a man aged 45 to 65 who received an inactivated influenza vaccine. Sequencing was performed on non-naive T cells sorted from PBMCs, taken about 40 days after vaccination. The CDR3 is CASSSGLANTGELFF. The CDR3 nucleotides read TGTGCCAGCAGTTCCGGACTAGCTAACACCGGGGAGCTGTTTTTT.